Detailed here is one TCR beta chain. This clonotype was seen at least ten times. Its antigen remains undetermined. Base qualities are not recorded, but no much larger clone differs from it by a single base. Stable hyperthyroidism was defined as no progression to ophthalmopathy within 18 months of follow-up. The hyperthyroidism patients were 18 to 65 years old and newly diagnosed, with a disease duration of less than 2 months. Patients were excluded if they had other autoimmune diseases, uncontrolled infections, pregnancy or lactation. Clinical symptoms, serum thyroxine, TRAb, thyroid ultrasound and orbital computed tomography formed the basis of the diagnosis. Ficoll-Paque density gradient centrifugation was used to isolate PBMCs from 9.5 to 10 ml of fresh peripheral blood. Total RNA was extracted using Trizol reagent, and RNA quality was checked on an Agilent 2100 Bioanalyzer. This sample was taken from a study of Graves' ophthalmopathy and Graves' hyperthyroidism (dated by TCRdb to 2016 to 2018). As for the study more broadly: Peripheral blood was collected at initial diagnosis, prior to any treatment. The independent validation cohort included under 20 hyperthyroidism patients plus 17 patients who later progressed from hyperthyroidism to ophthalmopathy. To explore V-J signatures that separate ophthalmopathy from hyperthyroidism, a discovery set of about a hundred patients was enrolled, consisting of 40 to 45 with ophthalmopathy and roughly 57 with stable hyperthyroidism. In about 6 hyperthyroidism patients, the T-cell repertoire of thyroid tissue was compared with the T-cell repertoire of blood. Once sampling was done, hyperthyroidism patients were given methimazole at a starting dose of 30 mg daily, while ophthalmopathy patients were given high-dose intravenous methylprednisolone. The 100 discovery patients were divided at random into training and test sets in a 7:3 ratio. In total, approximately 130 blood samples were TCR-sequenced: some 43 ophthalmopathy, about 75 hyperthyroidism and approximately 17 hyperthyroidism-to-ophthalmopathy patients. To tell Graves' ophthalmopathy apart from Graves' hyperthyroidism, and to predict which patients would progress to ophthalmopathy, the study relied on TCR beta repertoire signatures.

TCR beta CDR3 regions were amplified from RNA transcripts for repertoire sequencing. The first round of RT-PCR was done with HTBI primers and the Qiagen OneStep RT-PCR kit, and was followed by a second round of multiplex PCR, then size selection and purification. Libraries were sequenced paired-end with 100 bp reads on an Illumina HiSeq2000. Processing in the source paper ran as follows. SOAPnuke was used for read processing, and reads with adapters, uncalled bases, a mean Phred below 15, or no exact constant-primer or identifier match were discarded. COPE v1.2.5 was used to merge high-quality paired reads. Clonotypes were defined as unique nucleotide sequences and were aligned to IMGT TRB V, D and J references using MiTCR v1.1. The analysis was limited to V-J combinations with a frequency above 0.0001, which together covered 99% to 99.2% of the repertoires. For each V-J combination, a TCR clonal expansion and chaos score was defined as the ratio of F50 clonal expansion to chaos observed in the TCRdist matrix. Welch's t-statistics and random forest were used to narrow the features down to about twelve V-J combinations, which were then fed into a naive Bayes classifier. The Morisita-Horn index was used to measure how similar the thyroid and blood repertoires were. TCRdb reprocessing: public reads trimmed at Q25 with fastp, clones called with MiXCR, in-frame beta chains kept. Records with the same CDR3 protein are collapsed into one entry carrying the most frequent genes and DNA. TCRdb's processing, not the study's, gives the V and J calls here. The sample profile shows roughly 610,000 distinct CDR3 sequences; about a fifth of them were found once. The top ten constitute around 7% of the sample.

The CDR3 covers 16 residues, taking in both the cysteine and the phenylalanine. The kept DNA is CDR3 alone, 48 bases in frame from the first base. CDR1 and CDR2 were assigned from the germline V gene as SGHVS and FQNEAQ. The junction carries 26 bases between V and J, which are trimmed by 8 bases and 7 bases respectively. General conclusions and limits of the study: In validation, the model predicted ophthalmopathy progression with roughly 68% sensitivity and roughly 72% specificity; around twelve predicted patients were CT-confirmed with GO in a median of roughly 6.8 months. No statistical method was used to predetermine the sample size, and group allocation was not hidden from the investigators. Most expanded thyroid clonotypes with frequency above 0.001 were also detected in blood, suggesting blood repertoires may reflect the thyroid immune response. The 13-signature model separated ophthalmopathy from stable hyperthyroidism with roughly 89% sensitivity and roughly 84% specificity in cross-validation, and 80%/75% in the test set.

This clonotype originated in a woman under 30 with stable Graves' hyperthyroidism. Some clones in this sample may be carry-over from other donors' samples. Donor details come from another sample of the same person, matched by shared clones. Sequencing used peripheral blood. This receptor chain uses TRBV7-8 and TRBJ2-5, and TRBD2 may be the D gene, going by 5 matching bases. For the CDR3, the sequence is CASLLLGRRGPRTQYF. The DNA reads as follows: TGTGCCAGCCTCCTCCTCGGGCGCCGGGGTCCAAGGACCCAGTACTTC. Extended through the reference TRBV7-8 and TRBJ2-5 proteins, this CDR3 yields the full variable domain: GAGVSQSPRYKVAKRGQDVALRCDPISGHVSLFWYQQALGQGPEFLTYFQNEAQLDKSGLPSDRFFAERPEGSVSTLKIQRTQQEDSAVYLCASLLLGRRGPRTQYFGPGTRLLVL.